These 28 T cell receptor beta chains originate from one sample sequenced in a study of blood T cell repertoires in COVID-19. Produced via immunoSEQ multiplex PCR; TCRdb's table is partial and in-frame only. The table includes approximately 110,000 clones, 92% detected once. The specimen was peripheral blood. The receptor source for this set is a man aged 50-59 years with COVID-19, enrolled during active disease.

The J gene is TRBJ2-1, the V gene TRBV6-5; TRBD2 matches at 7 bases. V dropped 8 bases and J dropped 5; count of bases not matched to a gene: 6. Germline CDR1 reads MNHEY; CDR2 reads SVGAGI. The CDR3 length is 13 residues. This chain's CDR3 is CASGRVGNNEQFF. In nucleotides, the CDR3 is TGTGCCAGCGGGAGGGTAGGGAACAATGAGCAGTTCTTC.

There are a few counts of this clone. CDR3 amino acids: CASSPQTGMNTEAFF. As DNA, the CDR3 is TGTGCCAGCAGCCCCCAGACAGGCATGAACACTGAAGCTTTCTTT. The chain joins TRBV7-9 to TRBJ1-1; perhaps TRBD1 as D (6 bases). Germline CDR1 SEHNR, CDR2 FQNEAQ (reference sequence). V shed 5 bases and J shed 0 bases, with 13 bases lying between them. This CDR3 is built from 15 residues.

J is TRBJ2-7 and V is TRBV10-3; tentative D call: TRBD1 (6 bases). The V and J ends lost 6 bases and 7 bases respectively, with 22 bases between them. In germline, CDR1 is ENHRY, CDR2 SYGVKD. The CDR3 extends over 15 amino acids. Here the CDR3 DNA reads TGTGCCATCAGAGAACTAGGCGAGGGGGTGTGGGAGCAGTACTTC. Translating gives CAIRELGEGVWEQYF.

J is TRBJ2-2 and V is TRBV7-2; tentative D call: TRBD2 (5 bases). V was trimmed by 1 base and J by 2 bases, leaving 8 bases between them. CDR1 and CDR2 from the germline V gene are SGHTA and FQGNSA. The CDR3 runs 15 residues. CDR3: CASSLDGINTGELFF. The DNA for the CDR3 is TGTGCCAGCAGCTTAGACGGGATCAACACCGGGGAGCTGTTTTTT.

The J gene is TRBJ2-6, the V gene TRBV7-3, with 8 bases that match TRBD2. The V segment lost 5 bases and the J segment 2 bases; nucleotides outside the gene matches: 5. Germline values: CDR1 SGHTA, CDR2 FQGTGA. This CDR3 has 16 amino acids. The CDR3 bases are TGTGCCAGCAGCCCACGGGGGGGTGCTGGGGCCAACGTCCTGACTTTC. This encodes CASSPRGGAGANVLTF.

The chain is built from TRBV24-1 and TRBJ2-1; TRBD2 agrees at 10 bases. The germline gives CDR1 KGHDR, CDR2 SFDVKD. The CDR3 is made up of 17 amino acids. V was pared by 3 bases and J by 3 bases, with 7 bases of the junction left unmatched. CDR3 loop: CATSDTRSSGSYNEQFF. Written as DNA, the CDR3 is TGTGCCACCAGTGATACTCGTTCTAGCGGGAGCTACAATGAGCAGTTCTTC.

The CDR3 DNA follows: TGCGCCAGCAGCCGTGGTGGGCTAGCCGTGCTCGGCAATGAGCAGTTCTTC. This gives the protein CASSRGGLAVLGNEQFF. V and J are TRBV4-1 and TRBJ2-1, with TRBD2 as a possible D gene (5 bases). Per germline, CDR1 MGHRA and CDR2 YSYEKL. The CDR3 is 17 amino acids. The V end was cut by 4 bases, the J end by 6 bases, with 22 bases between.

CDR3: CASSLQSMNTEAFF. The CDR3 DNA is TGCGCCAGCAGCCTACAGAGCATGAACACTGAAGCTTTCTTT. The rearrangement joins TRBV5-1 to TRBJ1-1; no clear D gene. V was trimmed by 4 bases and J by 0 bases, leaving 10 bases between them. The CDR3 has 14 amino acids. Germline V gives CDR1 SGHRS, CDR2 YFSETQ.

This clone was counted once. This chain links TRBV27 with TRBJ2-3, with 12 bases lining up with TRBD2. CDR1 MNHEY and CDR2 SMNVEV come from the germline V gene (reference sequence). V was pared by 2 bases and J by 4 bases, with 10 bases of the junction left unmatched. There are 18 residues in the CDR3. The CDR3 sequence: CASSLRTSGNRGADTQYF. In DNA, the CDR3 is TGTGCCAGCAGTTTACGGACTAGCGGGAACCGTGGCGCAGATACGCAGTATTTT.

The chain has TRBV6-5 and TRBJ2-2; D perhaps matches TRBD2 (5 bases). CDR1 and CDR2 from the germline V gene are MNHEY and SVGAGI. CDR3 length: 14 residues. The ends were cut back, 5 bases at V and 4 bases at J, with 11 bases in the middle. The CDR3 sequence is CASSLEAGTGELFF. CDR3 coding DNA: TGTGCCAGCAGTCTGGAGGCGGGCACCGGGGAGCTGTTTTTT.

The V and J genes are TRBV15 and TRBJ2-2, with TRBD1 matching 7 bases. V shed 0 bases, J shed 4 bases, and the junction held 2 bases outside the gene matches. The length of the CDR3 is 15 residues. The germline V gene has CDR1 LNHNV and CDR2 YYDKDF (reference sequence). CDR3 DNA sequence: TGTGCCACCAGCAGAGAAAACAGGGGCACCGGGGAGCTGTTTTTT. It specifies CATSRENRGTGELFF.

The J gene is TRBJ2-3, the V gene TRBV30, with 10 positions matching TRBD2. The V gene end was trimmed by 0 bases and the J gene end by 1 base; junction bases not matched to a gene: 1. In germline, CDR1 is GTSNPN, CDR2 SVGIG (reference sequence). This CDR3 spans 15 amino acids. DNA of the CDR3: TGTGCCTGGAGTGTAGGGACTAGCGGCACAGATACGCAGTATTTT. This translates into CAWSVGTSGTDTQYF.

This chain links TRBV28 with TRBJ2-7; 11 nucleotides line up with TRBD2. The germline V gene encodes CDR1 MDHEN and CDR2 SYDVKM. Trimming cost V 4 bases and J 0 bases; bases outside gene matches: 5. This CDR3 spans 16 amino acids. The CDR3 sequence is CASSSSGTSGSYEQYF. The DNA of the CDR3 is TGTGCCAGCAGTTCTTCCGGGACTAGCGGCTCCTACGAGCAGTACTTC.

The chain is built from TRBV7-2 and TRBJ2-7; 8 bases line up with TRBD2. CDR1 is SGHTA, CDR2 FQGNSA, per germline. The CDR3 is 15 residues long. With V trimmed by 1 base and J by 3 bases, 5 bases remained unmatched. The CDR3 is CASSLDGSGIYEQYF. The CDR3 bases are TGTGCCAGCAGCTTAGATGGTAGCGGGATCTACGAGCAGTACTTC. The full variable domain, completed using reference TRBV7-2 and TRBJ2-7, is GAGVSQSPSNKVTEKGKDVELRCDPISGHTALYWYRQSLGQGLEFLIYFQGNSAPDKSGLPSDRFSAERTGGSVSTLTIQRTQQEDSAVYLCASSLDGSGIYEQYFGPGTRLTVT.

J is TRBJ2-7 and V is TRBV7-8; maybe TRBD2 (6 bases). CDR3 length equals 16 residues. Germline CDR1 reads SGHVS; CDR2 reads FQNEAQ. Trimming cost V 2 bases and J 3 bases, with 17 bases left between them. CDR3 residues: CASSLREADRSYEQYF. CDR3 DNA: TGTGCCAGCAGCTTAAGGGAGGCGGACCGGAGCTACGAGCAGTACTTC.

The rearrangement links TRBV19 to TRBJ1-6; 7 nucleotides line up with TRBD1. The CDR3 contains 14 residues. With V trimmed by 5 bases and J by 6 bases, 4 bases remained unmatched. CDR1 is LNHDA and CDR2 is SQIVND in the germline V gene (reference sequence). The CDR3 region is CASSSGTANSPLHF. Here the CDR3 DNA reads TGTGCCAGTAGTTCTGGGACAGCTAATTCACCCCTCCACTTT.

V usage is TRBV27 and J usage is TRBJ2-7; 7 bases align to TRBD2. The length of the CDR3 is 14 residues. CDR1 and CDR2 (germline): MNHEY, SMNVEV (reference sequence). The trim removed 4 bases at V and 2 bases at J, leaving 5 bases unmatched. The CDR3 coding sequence is TGTGCCAGCAGTTCTCTAGCGGTACCCTACGAGCAGTACTTC. Its translation is CASSSLAVPYEQYF.

The CDR3, as DNA: TGCAGCGTTGACTACACAGATACGCAGTATTTT. This sequence encodes CSVDYTDTQYF. The chain is built from TRBV29-1 and TRBJ2-3; the D is unclear. Between the trimmed V and J ends, which lost 3 bases and 2 bases, there was a span of 3 bases. CDR1 is SQVTM and CDR2 is ANQGSEA in the germline V gene. The CDR3 has 11 residues.

CDR3 coding DNA: TGTGCCAGTAGTCCCCCGGACAGGGATGGCTACACCTTC. Its protein is CASSPPDRDGYTF. The V and J genes are TRBV19 and TRBJ1-2; 8 bases are a match to TRBD1. The CDR3 spans 13 residues. V lost 5 bases, J lost 6 bases, and 5 bases stayed unmatched. Germline V CDR1 and CDR2: LNHDA, SQIVND (reference sequence).

This sequence joins TRBV5-1 and TRBJ2-1; D possibly corresponds to TRBD1 (6 bases). The CDR3 has 16 residues. Germline CDR1 SGHRS, CDR2 YFSETQ. V was trimmed by 2 bases and J by 0 bases, leaving 12 bases between them. This CDR3 reads CASSLQGSLSYNEQFF. The CDR3 DNA reads as TGCGCCAGCAGCTTACAGGGCTCCCTCTCCTACAATGAGCAGTTCTTC. The full variable domain, completed using reference TRBV5-1 and TRBJ2-1, is KAGVTQTPRYLIKTRGQQVTLSCSPISGHRSVSWYQQTPGQGLQFLFEYFSETQRNKGNFPGRFSGRQFSNSRSEMNVSTLELGDSALYLCASSLQGSLSYNEQFFGPGTRLTVL.

The V call is TRBV6-5, the J call TRBJ2-3; the D is unclear. The CDR3 is 15 amino acids. The V gene lost 2 bases and the J gene lost 3 bases, with 12 bases spanning the gap. Germline V gives CDR1 MNHEY, CDR2 SVGAGI. The CDR3 is CASSYGLQSTDTQYF. The DNA of the CDR3 is TGTGCCAGCAGTTACGGGTTACAGTCGACAGATACGCAGTATTTT.

The gene calls are TRBV18 and TRBJ2-1; possible D gene TRBD1, 6 bases. The ends were cut back, 6 bases at V and 3 bases at J, with 15 bases in the middle. Germline CDR1 is KGHSH and CDR2 is LQKENI. The CDR3 loop spans 15 amino acids. The CDR3 sequence is CASSPGASDYNEQFF. In nucleotides, the CDR3 is TGTGCCAGCTCCCCAGGGGCGAGCGACTACAATGAGCAGTTCTTC.

V usage is TRBV19 and J usage is TRBJ1-1; no definite D call. Germline V gene data show CDR1 as LNHDA and CDR2 as SQIVND (reference sequence). V was cut by 1 base and J by 4 bases, with 13 bases left in between. The CDR3 totals 15 residues. The CDR3 spells CASSIGQALGTEAFF. DNA of the CDR3: TGTGCCAGTAGTATAGGTCAGGCTTTAGGCACTGAAGCTTTCTTT. The entire variable domain, with the rest obtained from reference TRBV19 and TRBJ1-1, is as follows: DGGITQSPKYLFRKEGQNVTLSCEQNLNHDAMYWYRQDPGQGLRLIYYSQIVNDFQKGDIAEGYSVSREKKESFPLTVTSAQKNPTAFYLCASSIGQALGTEAFFGQGTRLTVV.

This sequence joins TRBV19 and TRBJ1-2; the D gene is possibly TRBD1 (6 bases). The CDR3 contains 15 residues. The germline CDR1 and CDR2 sequences are LNHDA and SQIVND (reference sequence). Trimming shortened V by 2 bases and J by 5 bases, and 15 bases separated the two germline ends. CDR3 loop: CASSIRLGHPYGYTF. The CDR3 DNA sequence: TGTGCCAGTAGTATACGACTGGGACACCCATATGGCTACACCTTC.

The chain has TRBV5-8 and TRBJ1-5; 8 bases are a match to TRBD1. Germline V gives CDR1 SGHTS, CDR2 YDEGEE. This CDR3 spans 15 amino acids. With 0 bases clipped from V and 3 bases from J, the junction kept 2 bases outside the gene matches. The CDR3 sequence: CASSLGTGPNQPQHF. The CDR3 bases are TGTGCCAGCAGCTTGGGGACAGGGCCCAATCAGCCCCAGCATTTT.

The rearrangement uses TRBV5-1 and TRBJ2-5, with TRBD2 matching over 8 bases. CDR1 and CDR2 from the germline V gene are SGHRS and YFSETQ. The CDR3 is 17 residues long. J lost 7 bases, V lost 4 bases, and 18 bases had no gene match. In DNA, the CDR3 is TGCGCCAGCAGCGCGGCACTTAGCGGGGCGGGAGTTCGGACCCAGTACTTC. It translates to CASSAALSGAGVRTQYF. The full variable domain, in which reference TRBV5-1 and TRBJ2-5 provide the parts outside the CDR3, is KAGVTQTPRYLIKTRGQQVTLSCSPISGHRSVSWYQQTPGQGLQFLFEYFSETQRNKGNFPGRFSGRQFSNSRSEMNVSTLELGDSALYLCASSAALSGAGVRTQYFGPGTRLLVL.

This sequence joins TRBV28 and TRBJ1-2, with D possibly TRBD1 on 6 matching bases. Germline loops: CDR1 MDHEN, CDR2 SYDVKM. This CDR3 has 12 residues. V lost 2 bases, J lost 7 bases, and 8 bases lay in between. CDR3 nucleotide sequence: TGTGCCAGCAGTTTACCAGGGGTTGGCTACACCTTC. Protein product: CASSLPGVGYTF.

This chain links TRBV24-1 with TRBJ2-4, with 8 nucleotides matching TRBD2. J lost 1 base, V lost 7 bases, and 5 bases had no gene match. There are 15 residues in the CDR3. Germline CDR1 is KGHDR and CDR2 is SFDVKD. This CDR3 is CATSDGGAAKNIQYF. The CDR3 DNA follows: TGTGCCACCAGCGACGGGGGGGCGGCCAAAAACATTCAGTACTTC.